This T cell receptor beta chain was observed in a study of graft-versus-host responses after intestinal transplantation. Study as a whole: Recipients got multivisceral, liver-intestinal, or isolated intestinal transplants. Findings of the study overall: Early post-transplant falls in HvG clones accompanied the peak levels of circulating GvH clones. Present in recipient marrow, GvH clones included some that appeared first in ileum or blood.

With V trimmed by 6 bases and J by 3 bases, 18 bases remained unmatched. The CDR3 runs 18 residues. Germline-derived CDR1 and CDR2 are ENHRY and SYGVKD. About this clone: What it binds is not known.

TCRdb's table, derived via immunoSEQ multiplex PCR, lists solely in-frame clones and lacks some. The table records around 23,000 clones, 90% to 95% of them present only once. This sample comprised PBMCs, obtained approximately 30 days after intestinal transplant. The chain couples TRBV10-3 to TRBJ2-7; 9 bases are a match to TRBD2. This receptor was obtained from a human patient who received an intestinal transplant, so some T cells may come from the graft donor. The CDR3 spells CAIRAPAGGSSSHYEQYF. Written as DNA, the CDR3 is TGTGCCATCAGAGCCCCGGCGGGAGGGTCCTCCTCGCACTACGAGCAGTACTTC.